The TCR beta chain under discussion was sequenced for a study of lymphopenia after photon versus proton radiotherapy. Study findings and constraints: Post-nadir diversity loss with photons came from oligoclonal expansion, particularly CD8+ Temra cells. Post-nadir TCR diversity decline inversely tracked overall survival among those who died.

TCRdb's table, derived via immunoSEQ multiplex PCR, lists solely in-frame clones and lacks some. The table shows around 35,000 clones, with around 85% occurring only once. As to this clone: Its antigen is undetermined.

CDR1 is SGHRS and CDR2 is YFSETQ in the germline V gene. The V and J ends lost 0 bases and 1 base respectively, with 10 bases between them. CDR3 length: 15 amino acids. This sequence originates from a man in his forties or fifties with gastric cancer. The sample in question was peripheral blood, obtained from a patient treated with photon-based radiotherapy. The rearrangement links TRBV5-1 to TRBJ1-1, with D perhaps TRBD1 (5 bases). Here the CDR3 reads CASSLGAGKNTEAFF. The CDR3 nucleotides read TGCGCCAGCAGCTTGGGCGCAGGGAAGAACACTGAAGCTTTCTTT.